The subject of this entry is one T cell receptor beta chain. Which antigen it targets is not known. Base-call qualities are not available, and no considerably larger clone is one nucleotide away. The CDR3 regions of human TCRbeta chains were analyzed by immunosequencing. The study's processing was this. TCRs in the repertoires were compared against a reference library of SARS-CoV-2-specific TCRs that had been generated with the MIRA antigen-specificity platform. Breadth was defined as the fraction of unique TCRs that were SARS-CoV-2-associated. Depth was defined as the fraction of total T cells that were SARS-CoV-2-associated. Using the MIRA data, each spike-specific TCR was assigned both to the spike region to which the TCR was reactive and to a CD4 or CD8 class. Log10-transformed breadth and depth values were compared by one-way ANOVA with Sidak's multiple comparisons tests. TCRdb obtained this table from immuneACCESS and retained in-frame rearrangements with V and J assigned. These tables miss some clones; where compared with another copy, unresolved V genes account for less than half of the shortfall, and the remainder is unexplained. Clone size and V and J calls were adopted from that table, with D and trimming inferred from the DNA. The sample yields about 97,000 clones; about 85% were counted once. The ten most abundant clones make up 4.5% to 6% of the sample.

This record belongs to a study of T cell responses to AZD1222 COVID-19 vaccine (dated by TCRdb to the early 2020s). Context from the whole study: Because spike-specific TCR depth and breadth did not differ between the two schedules, AZD1222 recipients who got a second dose at roughly 4 weeks were pooled with those who got a second dose at roughly 12 weeks. TCR sequencing covered some 250 trial participants: 200 to 210 given two doses of AZD1222 and approximately 25 given two doses of MenACWY control vaccine. Enrollment into the trials was organized by age into subgroups of 18-55, 56-69 and 70-plus years, and those subgroups contained approximately 160, 26 and 62 TCR-sequenced participants, respectively.

The study at large found these results: Participants were mostly white British, with more females than males. The authors suggested clonal diversity may have been underestimated. Only 5 to 7 AZD1222 recipients were SARS-CoV-2 seropositive at baseline, limiting conclusions about previously exposed vaccinees. The 56-69-year group was small, and its depth increase did not reach significance, likely because of low power. Because no day 14 peak-response samples were available, repertoires were characterized only after the peak T cell response. Reportedly, almost half of the unique spike-specific TCRs recognized epitopes lying outside the regions that are mutated in the B.1.351 and B.1.1.7 variants. The vaccine-associated CD4 TCRs covered the entire spike protein, and the dominant responses fell in regions 160-218 and 743-854. Spike-specific TCR breadth and depth rose significantly after two AZD1222 doses compared with day 0 and with MenACWY recipients.

This specimen's time point label, interpreted: baseline before first vaccination. Vaccinee samples came from UK trials COV001 and COV002, including a single-blind randomized controlled phase 2/3 trial of AZD1222 (ChAdOx1 nCoV-19) in healthy adults. For TCRbeta chain sequencing, PBMC samples from trial participants were taken at day 0 and at day 28 after the second dose. Its CDR3 holds 12 amino acids, cysteine through phenylalanine. Just CDR3 DNA is preserved here, 36 bases in frame from base 1. The germline V gene sets CDR1 to SGHTA and CDR2 to FQGNSA. The trim is 2 bases for V and 8 bases for J, with a gap of 7 bases between the germline ends.

The chain uses TRBV7-2 and TRBJ2-1, with no confident D gene call. This clonotype was obtained from an adult in good health. The source material was peripheral blood, sampled on day 0 of AZD1222 vaccination. The CDR3: CASSLTAHEQFF. In nucleotide form, the sequence is TGTGCCAGCAGCTTAACCGCCCATGAGCAGTTCTTC.